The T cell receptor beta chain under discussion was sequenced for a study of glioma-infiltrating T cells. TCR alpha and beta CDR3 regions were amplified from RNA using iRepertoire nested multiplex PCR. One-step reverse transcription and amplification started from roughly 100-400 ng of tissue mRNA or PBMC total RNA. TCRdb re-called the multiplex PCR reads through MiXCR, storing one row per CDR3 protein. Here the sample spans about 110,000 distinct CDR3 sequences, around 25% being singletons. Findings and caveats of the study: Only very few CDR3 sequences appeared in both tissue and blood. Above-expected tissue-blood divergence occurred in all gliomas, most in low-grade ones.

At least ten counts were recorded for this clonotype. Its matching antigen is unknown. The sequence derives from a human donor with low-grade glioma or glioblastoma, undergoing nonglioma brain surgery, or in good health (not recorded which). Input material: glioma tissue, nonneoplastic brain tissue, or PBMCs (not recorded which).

Here the CDR3 reads CASRTTVADGYTF. The CDR3 DNA reads as TGTGCCAGCAGAACGACCGTGGCTGATGGCTACACCTTC. The chain combines TRBV28 with TRBJ1-2; no reliable D call. Trimming took 6 bases from V and 6 from J, leaving 14 bases between them. The CDR3 contains 13 residues. Germline CDR1 reads MDHEN; CDR2 reads SYDVKM.